This T cell receptor beta chain was captured by sequencing in a study of blood T cell repertoires in COVID-19. Background on the study: Samples of COVID-19 (acute and convalescent) were obtained from the United States, Italy and Spain. T cells, B-cell-depleted T cells, or PBMCs provided the cDNA or gDNA that served as material.

Per the original data handling: Cell counts per sample came from amplifying reference gene primers. Repertoires were generated with immunoSEQ multiplex PCR, while TCRdb's copy carries only in-frame clones and drops some. That table gives V, J and clone size, and the DNA gave D and trimming. The data contain approximately 210,000 clones, 75% to 90% of them singletons. This TCR was recovered from a human donor in a cohort sampled during active COVID-19. Sequencing input: peripheral blood.

CDR3 sequence: CASSLNDRGRDKETQYF. Here the CDR3 DNA reads TGTGCCAGCTCACTTAACGACAGGGGACGGGACAAAGAGACCCAGTACTTC. The V and J genes are TRBV18 and TRBJ2-5, with 8 bases lining up with TRBD1. V lost 4 bases and J lost 3; bases outside the gene matches: 13. The CDR3 covers 17 residues. From germline, CDR1 is KGHSH and CDR2 LQKENI.